A single sample gave rise to the 6 T cell receptor beta chains below, sequenced in a study of blood T cell repertoires in COVID-19. The data were produced by immunoSEQ multiplex PCR, yet TCRdb's version contains in-frame clones alone and is incomplete. The sample comprises under 250,000 clones, about four fifths of which are singletons, and around 2% rests with the top ten. Sequenced input: peripheral blood. These receptors came from a man aged 30 to 39 who had recovered from COVID-19.

The rearrangement uses TRBV11-2 and TRBJ1-4, with a tentative D call TRBD1 (6 bases). The CDR3 contains 16 residues. Germline CDR1 and CDR2: SGHAT and FQNNGV. V lost 5 bases and J lost 1, with 14 bases in between. Written as DNA, the CDR3 is TGTGCCAGCAGCCTGGGGGTCAGGGGAACTAATGAAAAACTGTTTTTT. It codes for CASSLGVRGTNEKLFF.

The genes are TRBV19 and TRBJ2-3; 12 nucleotides align to TRBD1. The CDR3 length is 16 residues. CDR1 is LNHDA, CDR2 SQIVND, per germline (reference sequence). After removal of 1 base from V and 4 bases from J, the junction contained 3 bases not matched to a gene. In DNA form, the CDR3 reads TGTGCCAGTAGTATAGGGGGGACAGGGGGCGCAGATACGCAGTATTTT. Translation: CASSIGGTGGADTQYF.

This clone was seen at least ten times. This chain uses TRBV18 with TRBJ1-5; D not resolved. The V gene lost 3 bases and the J gene lost 1 base, with 10 bases spanning the gap. From germline, CDR1 is KGHSH and CDR2 LQKENI. There are 15 residues in the CDR3. In DNA, the CDR3 is TGTGCCAGCTCACCCTCCGCACAGAGCAATCAGCCCCAGCATTTT. Protein: CASSPSAQSNQPQHF.

The V call is TRBV11-2, the J call TRBJ2-5, with 8 bases aligning to TRBD2. V dropped 4 bases and J dropped 5; count of bases not matched to a gene: 6. This CDR3 spans 14 amino acids. Germline CDR1 and CDR2: SGHAT and FQNNGV. CDR3 sequence: CASSYRGGQETQYF. CDR3 in DNA: TGTGCCAGCAGCTACCGGGGGGGTCAGGAGACCCAGTACTTC.

This chain links TRBV5-1 with TRBJ2-3; TRBD2 aligns across 10 bases. J was trimmed by 3 bases and V by 1 base; bases with no gene match: 5. CDR3 size: 16 residues. Germline loops: CDR1 SGHRS, CDR2 YFSETQ. CDR3 loop: CASSLIPSGGTDTQYF. The CDR3 DNA sequence: TGCGCCAGCAGCTTGATTCCTAGCGGGGGAACAGATACGCAGTATTTT. Drawing the rest from reference TRBV5-1 and TRBJ2-3, the complete variable domain is KAGVTQTPRYLIKTRGQQVTLSCSPISGHRSVSWYQQTPGQGLQFLFEYFSETQRNKGNFPGRFSGRQFSNSRSEMNVSTLELGDSALYLCASSLIPSGGTDTQYFGPGTRLTVL.

This chain connects TRBV18 to TRBJ2-5; D is perhaps TRBD2 (5 bases). This CDR3 has 14 residues. Trimming took 2 bases from V and 5 from J, leaving 12 bases between them. Germline V gene lookup returns CDR1 KGHSH and CDR2 LQKENI. The CDR3 DNA is TGTGCCAGCTCACCAATTAGAGACTACGAGACCCAGTACTTC. Translating gives CASSPIRDYETQYF.